The 5 T cell receptor beta chains in this list originate from one sample, sequenced in a study of tumor and adjacent non-tumor tissue in lung cancer. The template was RNA from unsorted bulk tissue. More than 3 cm separated this lung sample from the edge of the tumor. The library came from three nested PCR rounds adapted from ARM-PCR protocols. MiXCR was run by TCRdb on the multiplex PCR reads, yielding one entry per CDR3 protein. The sample has approximately 120,000 distinct CDR3 sequences, 60% to 65% seen once. The sequencing sample was made of distant non-tumor lung tissue. The origin of the receptors is a man aged 55 to 70 with non-small cell lung cancer.

Ten or more counts support this clonotype. The genes are TRBV30 and TRBJ1-1, with D possibly being TRBD1 (6 bases). The CDR3 runs to 13 residues. CDR1 and CDR2 from the germline V gene are GTSNPN and SVGIG (reference sequence). V was cut by 3 bases and J by 7 bases, with 15 bases left in between. In DNA, the CDR3 is TGTGCCTGGAGCCGGCAGGGGCGTAGTGAAGCTTTCTTT. Translation gives CAWSRQGRSEAFF. The full variable domain, its missing parts supplied by reference TRBV30 and TRBJ1-1, is SQTIHQWPATLVQPVGSPLSLECTVEGTSNPNLYWYRQAAGRGLQLLFYSVGIGQISSEVPQNLSASRPQDRQFILSSKKLLLSDSGFYLCAWSRQGRSEAFFGQGTRLTVV.

This clonotype appeared a few times. The germline gene is not matched at one end of the junction; a read error may be the cause. The chain links TRBV20-1 to TRBJ1-5; D call uncertain. The CDR3 covers 15 residues. Germline lookup yields CDR1 DFQATT and CDR2 SNEGSKA (reference sequence). CDR3 nucleotide sequence: TGCAGTGCTGAAAGAGCAGAGAGAGGCAATCAGTCCCAGCATTTT. This translates into CSAERAERGNQSQHF.

Note on this clonotype: A much larger clone lies a single base off, so this may be a read error. This chain connects TRBV10-3 to TRBJ2-3; TRBD1 agrees at 8 bases. V trimming: 6 bases; J trimming: 6 bases; junction bases outside the gene matches: 11. This CDR3 is built from 15 residues. The germline V gene encodes CDR1 ENHRY and CDR2 SYGVKD. The CDR3 region has the DNA TGTGCCATCAGCTCCGGACAGGGAAGGCGGGATACGCAGTATTTT. Amino acids: CAISSGQGRRDTQYF.

In its sample, this clonotype was seen once. The junction and the germline gene differ at one end; a read error may be behind it. The rearrangement uses TRBV6-2 or TRBV6-3 and TRBJ2-1; D may correspond to TRBD1 or TRBD2 (6 bases each). Per germline, CDR1 MNHEY and CDR2 SVGEGT. The length of the CDR3 is 16 residues. The chain's CDR3 is CASSTQIITGDNGQLF. CDR3 coding DNA: TGTGCCAGCAGCACCCAGATAATAACGGGGGACAATGGGCAGCTCTTC.

Worth noting for this clonotype: Given a much more abundant clone one base away, this may be a read error. This chain links TRBV20-1 with TRBJ1-3, with a tentative D call TRBD1 (5 bases). The CDR3 contains 14 residues. With 6 bases removed from V and 2 bases from J, the gap between germline ends came to 14 bases. Germline CDR1 and CDR2: DFQATT and SNEGSKA (reference sequence). CDR3 nucleotides: TGCAGTGCACCCGGGGACGTAGCTGGAAACACCATATATTTT. It yields the protein CSAPGDVAGNTIYF.